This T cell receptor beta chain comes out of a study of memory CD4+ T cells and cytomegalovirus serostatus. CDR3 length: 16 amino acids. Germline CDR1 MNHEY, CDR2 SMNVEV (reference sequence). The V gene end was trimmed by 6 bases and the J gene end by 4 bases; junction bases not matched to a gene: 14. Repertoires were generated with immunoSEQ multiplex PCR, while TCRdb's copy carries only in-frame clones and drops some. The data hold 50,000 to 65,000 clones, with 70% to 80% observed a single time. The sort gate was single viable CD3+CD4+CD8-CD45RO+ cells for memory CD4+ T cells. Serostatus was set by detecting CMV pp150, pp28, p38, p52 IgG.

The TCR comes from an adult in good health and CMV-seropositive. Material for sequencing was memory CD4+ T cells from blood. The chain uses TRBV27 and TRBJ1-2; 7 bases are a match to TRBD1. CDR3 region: CASRSLGDRLSYGYTF. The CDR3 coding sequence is TGTGCCAGCAGATCGCTCGGGGACAGACTATCCTATGGCTACACCTTC.